This T cell receptor (beta chain) is from a study of cytomegalovirus exposure and HLA in healthy donors. Study context: About 85 million unique TCR sequences came from HLA-typed donors in an early release. Study-level findings and limits: Earlier analysis found most TCR beta V segments productive about 90% or about 30% of the time. An analysis that was carried out later associated some 17,000 TCR beta sequences with HLA alleles at 0.05 false discovery rate. The study flagged approximately 180 TCR beta chains as cytomegalovirus-associated.

Both 60 Vbeta primers and 13 Jbeta primers went into the PCR. This table comes from immunoSEQ multiplex PCR, and its TCRdb copy is limited to in-frame clones, with some not included. The table shows tens of thousands of clones, with under 85% occurring only once. Concerning this clone: Its antigen is unknown.

This CDR3 contains 15 residues. V shed 1 base and J 4 bases; nucleotides not matched to a gene: 6. CDR1 and CDR2 from the germline V gene are GTSNPN and SVGIG (reference sequence). Sequencing was done on a sample of PBMCs. This TCR was recovered from a man aged 25-45 years in good health and CMV-seronegative. The genes are TRBV30 and TRBJ2-1; 8 bases are shared with TRBD2. The CDR3 here is CAWSDGGGSYNEQFF. In DNA, the CDR3 is TGTGCCTGGAGTGACGGGGGGGGATCTTACAATGAGCAGTTCTTC.